The table lists the clone carrying this T cell receptor (beta chain) with a few counts. Antigen specificity is unknown. Via the markers CD45RO/CCR7/CD25/CD127/CD95/CD27, stem cell-like memory, regulatory, central memory and naive CD4+ cells were sorted. These data are taken from a study of beta chain features in type 1 diabetes. Points from the study as a whole: TCRB CDR3s were moderately but significantly shorter in Type 1 diabetes patients in all four CD4+ subsets. VDJ junctions from patients with type 1 diabetes contained fewer insertions and more deletions.

J was trimmed by 4 bases and V by 3 bases; bases with no gene match: 5. The CDR3 runs to 17 residues. Germline CDR1 and CDR2: SGHTA and FQGTGA. Sequenced material consisted of expressed TCRB transcripts (all of the isolated RNA was reverse transcribed). Sequencing of naive, central memory and regulatory T cell samples gave an average of about 3.57 million reads. TCRdb's table, derived via immunoSEQ multiplex PCR, lists solely in-frame clones and lacks some. The sample includes about 400,000 clones, roughly 13% seen only once; the top ten take around 0.015%. This clonotype was obtained from a man between 18 and 35 years old in good health. Sequenced: naive CD4+ T cells from blood. The chain links TRBV7-3 to TRBJ2-6, with TRBD2 identical over 11 bases. CDR3 sequence reads: CASSFSGGATGANVLTF. The CDR3 DNA sequence: TGTGCCAGCAGCTTTAGCGGGGGGGCCACGGGGGCCAACGTCCTGACTTTC.